Detailed here is one T cell receptor beta chain. What antigen it recognizes has not been identified. No clone much larger than this one lies a single base away; base qualities are absent. Ficoll-Paque density gradient centrifugation was the method used to isolate PBMCs. In the germline V gene, CDR1 corresponds to MDHEN and CDR2 to SYDVKM. V trim: 7 bases; J trim: 1 base; unmatched bases: 6. Measured from the cysteine to the phenylalanine, the CDR3 is 15 residues long. Of all the DNA, just the CDR3 is kept, 45 bases in frame from base 1. This sample is drawn from a study of T-cell memory formation after mild COVID-19 (dated by TCRdb to the early 2020s). Some background on the complete study: Most TCR sequence clusters were specific to one of the two donors. T-cell clones expanding and contracting after mild COVID-19 in a couple of donors were tracked by longitudinal TCRalpha and TCRbeta repertoire sequencing. Two young, previously healthy adult volunteers, one female and one male, were included in the cohort. On the study overall, not on this receptor specifically: Clones contracting from day 15 to 85 had balanced CD4/CD8 phenotypes, while a second wave expanding from day 15 to 37 was biased towards CD4+. The second-wave clones that peaked on day 37 were not confirmed to be SARS-CoV-2 specific. Some responding clones were found in pre-infection memory, which suggests that pre-existing cross-reactive memory T cells took part in the SARS-CoV-2 response. Only a couple of mild cases were covered in the study, and larger cohorts including severe cases with pre-infection samples were considered necessary. Contracting CD4+ clones turned up mainly in the CM and EM memory subsets, whereas EMRA was where CD8+ clones were enriched.

Instrument on record: Illumina NovaSeq 6000. cDNA libraries for TCRalpha and TCRbeta were prepared by 5'RACE using constant-segment primers, with sample barcodes and unique molecular identifiers added. RNA was extracted from every sample with Trizol reagent. Libraries were amplified in two PCR steps, with a second sample barcode and Illumina TruSeq adapters added in the second step. The libraries were sequenced on an Illumina NovaSeq using 2 x 150 bp paired-end reads. In the source study's methods: Demultiplexing of reads and collapsing into UMI-guided consensus sequences were performed with migec v1.2.7. Using mixcr v2.1.11, UMI consensuses were aligned to TRA and TRB V and J templates and then assembled into clonotypes. Clonotypes were classified as expanded or contracted when called significant by both edgeR and NoisET, with noise models trained on biological replicates. For edgeR calls, the thresholds were a false discovery rate-adjusted p below 0.01 and a log2 fold-change of 1. As an exploratory analysis of dynamics, max-normalized trajectories of the 1000 most abundant clonotypes were examined with PCA combined with hierarchical clustering. Separately sequenced CD4+ and CD8+ repertoires were used to assign the CD4 or CD8 phenotype of responding clones. TCRdb reworked the public reads: Q25 trimming with fastp, MiXCR clone assembly, productive beta chains retained. Every CDR3 protein is listed once, alongside the most common genes and DNA of its rows. The V and J calls reflect TCRdb's pipeline rather than the authors' work. Counted in this sample were 250,000 to 300,000 distinct CDR3 sequences; about 17% of them appeared once. The leading ten clones occupy about a fifth of the sample.

The chain is encoded by TRBV28 joined to TRBJ2-1, with 8 bases in between that match TRBD2. This receptor was obtained from a man younger than 30 who had mild COVID-19 (a few samples of this study predate the infection). The sample titles of this study are shuffled in the database, so cell type and time point are left out; the donor was told from shared clones. Sequenced: PBMCs or a T cell subset sorted from them (not recorded which). The CDR3 reads CASTISGGSYNEQFF. The nucleotide sequence is TGTGCCAGCACCATAAGCGGGGGATCCTACAATGAGCAGTTCTTC.